The entry below gives a single T cell receptor (beta chain) sequence along with its context. V shed 6 bases and J shed 0 bases, with 16 bases lying between them. Germline V CDR1 and CDR2: SGDLS, YYNGEE. This CDR3 region has 16 residues. This specimen comes from a study of blood T cell repertoires in COVID-19. The assay was immunoSEQ multiplex PCR, and TCRdb's table has in-frame clones only and misses some. The sample carries a few hundred thousand clones, approximately 83% recorded once. Cohorts were based on clinical histories the participants reported. This receptor was taken from a middle-aged man who had recovered from COVID-19. The sample comprised PBMCs or T cells enriched from blood (not recorded which). This chain connects TRBV9 to TRBJ2-1; possibly TRBD2 for D (6 bases). The CDR3 nucleotides read TGTGCCAGCACCGATGAGCCCGGGAGCTCCTACAATGAGCAGTTCTTC. Protein product: CASTDEPGSSYNEQFF.